This T cell receptor (beta chain) is drawn from a study of blood T cell repertoires in COVID-19. Study-level information: Sites in the United States, Italy and Spain provided acute and convalescent COVID-19 samples.

Assay used: immunoSEQ multiplex PCR; TCRdb lists only in-frame clones, some missing. The sample shows under 200,000 clones, around 87% of them seen only once. The ends were cut back, 0 bases at V and 10 bases at J, with 18 bases in the middle. The CDR3 totals 15 residues. CDR1 SGHNT and CDR2 YENEEA come from the germline V gene. This clone was seen just once. Recruits, aged roughly 18 to 90 years, lived in under 25 US areas. Cohort allocation depended upon clinical history that participants reported. Recovered Cohort 3 donors showed two negative PCRs, clearance, or symptom resolution. The sequencing sample was made of PBMCs or T cells enriched from blood (not recorded which). This rearrangement joins TRBV11-3 to TRBJ1-1; a possible D gene is TRBD1 (6 bases). This TCR derives from a woman aged 45-65 years who had recovered from COVID-19. Here the CDR3 DNA reads TGTGCCAGCAGCTTAGATTCGGGTGTTGGGACAAGAGCTTTCTTT. Amino acid sequence: CASSLDSGVGTRAFF.